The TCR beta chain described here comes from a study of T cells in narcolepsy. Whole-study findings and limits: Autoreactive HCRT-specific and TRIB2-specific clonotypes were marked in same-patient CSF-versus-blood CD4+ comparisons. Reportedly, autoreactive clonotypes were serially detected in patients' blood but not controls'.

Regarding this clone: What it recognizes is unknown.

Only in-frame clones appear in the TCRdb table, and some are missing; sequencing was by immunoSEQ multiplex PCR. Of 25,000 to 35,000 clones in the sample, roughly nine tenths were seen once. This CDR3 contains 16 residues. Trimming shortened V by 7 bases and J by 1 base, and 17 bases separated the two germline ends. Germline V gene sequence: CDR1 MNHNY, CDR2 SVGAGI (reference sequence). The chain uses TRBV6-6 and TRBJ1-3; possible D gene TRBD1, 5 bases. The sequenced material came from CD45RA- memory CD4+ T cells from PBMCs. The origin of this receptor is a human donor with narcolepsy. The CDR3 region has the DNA TGTGCCAGCAATAGGCCGGGCGGGGGTTCTGGAAACACCATATATTTT. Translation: CASNRPGGGSGNTIYF.